The next 19 T cell receptor beta chains were all read from a single sample in a study of blood T cell repertoires in COVID-19 (dated by TCRdb to 2019 to 2021). Library method: the immunoSEQ multiplex PCR assay. In TCRdb, the immuneACCESS table is reduced to in-frame sequences with V and J assigned. These tables do not hold every clone; where another copy was compared, an unresolved V gene accounts for under half, and the others remain unexplained. The sample table lists 150,000 or so clones, around 76% of them with a count of one. The ten largest clones capture 8.4% of the sample. Material: peripheral blood. The receptors were sampled from a woman in her sixties or seventies with acute or convalescent COVID-19.

This clone was detected a few times. J is TRBJ2-5 and V is TRBV19; 7 nucleotides line up with TRBD1. Trimming at V came to 6 bases and at J to 1 base, leaving 2 bases not matched to a gene. CDR3 length: 13 amino acids. CDR1 is LNHDA, CDR2 SQIVND, per germline (reference sequence). The CDR3 here is CASSGTVQETQYF. DNA for the CDR3: TGTGCCAGTAGCGGGACAGTCCAAGAGACCCAGTACTTC.

This clone was observed a handful of times. The CDR3 DNA follows: TGTGCCAGCAGTGGGGACACCTACGAGCAGTACTTC. It encodes CASSGDTYEQYF. V gene TRBV12-3 or TRBV12-4 combines with J gene TRBJ2-7, with D perhaps TRBD1 (6 bases). Trimming left V 5 bases short and J 2 bases short, with 7 bases between. The CDR3 runs to 12 residues.

This chain joins TRBV2 and TRBJ2-7, with a possible D match to TRBD1 (5 bases). The CDR3 has 12 residues. The V end lost 6 bases, the J end lost 3 bases, and 9 bases lay between the germline ends. The germline gives CDR1 SNHLY, CDR2 FYNNEI. CDR3 sequence reads: CASSHRYYEQYF. The CDR3 nucleotides read TGTGCCAGCAGCCACAGGTACTACGAGCAGTACTTC.

The V and J genes are TRBV5-6 and TRBJ2-6; 11 bases agree with TRBD1. The CDR3 contains 18 residues. Germline CDR1 is SGHDT and CDR2 is YYEEEE. The junction had 7 bases not matched to a gene; V was cut back by 1 base and J by 4 bases. The CDR3 reads CASSLSWTGGAGANVLTF. CDR3 nucleotides: TGTGCCAGCAGCTTGTCTTGGACAGGGGGCGCCGGGGCCAACGTCCTGACTTTC.

The CDR3 bases are TGTGCCAGCTCTGGTACTAGCGGGATCTCCTACAATGAGCAGTTCTTC. Its translation is CASSGTSGISYNEQFF. The rearrangement links TRBV28 to TRBJ2-1; 10 nucleotides line up with TRBD2. CDR3 length equals 16 residues. Germline assignment: CDR1 MDHEN and CDR2 SYDVKM. The V and J ends lost 8 bases and 0 bases, in that order; junction bases with no gene match: 7.

This clone has just one count. The CDR3 loop reads CASSSRGNQPQHF. Written as DNA, the CDR3 is TGTGCCAGCAGTTCTCGGGGTAATCAGCCCCAGCATTTT. V gene TRBV12-3 or TRBV12-4 combines with J gene TRBJ1-5; no reliable D call. Trimming left V 4 bases short and J 4 bases short, with 8 bases between. This CDR3 region has 13 residues.

This clone rates as medium-sized. This chain connects TRBV7-9 to TRBJ1-3; D not certain. CDR1 is SEHNR and CDR2 is FQNEAQ in the germline V gene (reference sequence). The CDR3 is 15 residues long. V gave up 5 bases and J gave up 4 bases, with 15 bases separating them. The CDR3 DNA is TGTGCCAGCAGCGACCTTGAGGTACAAGGAAACACCATATATTTT. Translation: CASSDLEVQGNTIYF.

V usage is TRBV6-5 and J usage is TRBJ2-5; TRBD1 agrees at 7 bases. This CDR3 contains 13 residues. With 7 bases clipped from V and 3 bases from J, the junction kept 5 bases outside the gene matches. The germline V gene encodes CDR1 MNHEY and CDR2 SVGAGI. The CDR3 nucleotides read TGTGCCAGCAACCTAGACAGGGAAGAGACCCAGTACTTC. Translated, it gives CASNLDREETQYF.

The rearrangement joins TRBV4-2 to TRBJ2-2; a weak D match, TRBD2 (7 bases). Germline assignment: CDR1 LGHNA and CDR2 YNFKEQ. CDR3 size: 16 residues. V lost 1 base, J lost 3 bases, and 12 bases lay in between. The CDR3 DNA sequence: TGTGCCAGCAGCCAAGTAGGGGGGGCAGACACCGGGGAGCTGTTTTTT. Translating it yields CASSQVGGADTGELFF.

The chain has TRBV2 and TRBJ2-1, with 9 bases aligning to TRBD1. V shed 6 bases and J 7 bases; nucleotides not matched to a gene: 4. Germline CDR1 SNHLY, CDR2 FYNNEI. The CDR3 has 13 residues. CDR3 residues: CASSRDRANEQFF. The CDR3 DNA sequence: TGTGCCAGCAGCCGGGACAGGGCAAATGAGCAGTTCTTC. Complete variable domain (other parts from reference TRBV2 and TRBJ2-1): EPEVTQTPSHQVTQMGQEVILRCVPISNHLYFYWYRQILGQKVEFLVSFYNNEISEKSEIFDDQFSVERPDGSNFTLKIRSTKLEDSAMYFCASSRDRANEQFFGPGTRLTVL.

This chain connects TRBV7-8 to TRBJ2-3; 8 bases agree with TRBD1. The CDR3 has 21 residues. CDR1 and CDR2 from the germline V gene are SGHVS and FQNEAQ. V trimming: 5 bases; J trimming: 2 bases; junction bases outside the gene matches: 24. The CDR3 protein is CASSPRRRGSSTGENTDTQYF. The CDR3 DNA sequence: TGTGCCAGCAGCCCGCGAAGGAGAGGATCCTCGACAGGGGAGAACACAGATACGCAGTATTTT.

This chain connects TRBV5-1 to TRBJ1-2; D unresolved. This CDR3 spans 12 amino acids. V dropped 4 bases and J dropped 7 bases, with 11 bases sitting between them. Germline assignment: CDR1 SGHRS and CDR2 YFSETQ. The CDR3 sequence: CASSPGVFGYTF. CDR3 nucleotides: TGCGCCAGCAGCCCGGGAGTTTTTGGCTACACCTTC.

In DNA, the CDR3 is TGTGCCTGGAGTGTCAAGCGGACCCCCTACGAGCAGTACTTC. Translated: CAWSVKRTPYEQYF. The V and J genes are TRBV30 and TRBJ2-7; D might be TRBD2 (5 bases). Trimming shortened V by 0 bases and J by 2 bases, and 11 bases separated the two germline ends. CDR1 is GTSNPN, CDR2 SVGIG, per germline (reference sequence). The CDR3 is 14 residues long.

The V gene is TRBV18, the J gene TRBJ2-2; D may be TRBD1 (7 bases). V was shortened by 3 bases and J by 4 bases, with 18 bases between the two germline ends. Germline V gives CDR1 KGHSH, CDR2 LQKENI. The CDR3 length is 17 residues. CDR3 nucleotides: TGTGCCAGCTCACCCCTAGGGGGGACAGCTCTCACCGGGGAGCTGTTTTTT. Its protein is CASSPLGGTALTGELFF.

The V call is TRBV21-1, the J call TRBJ2-5; the table names TRBD2, a call not compared with the DNA. TRBV21-1 is noted as a pseudogene. The length of the CDR3 is 16 residues. The CDR3 nucleotides are TGTGCCAGCAGCACGACTAAAACCAAAGACCGAGAGACCCAGTACTTC. Its protein product is CASSTTKTKDRETQYF.

This clone was seen only once. The chain recombines TRBV28 with TRBJ1-2, with a weak D call TRBD1 (5 bases). CDR1 and CDR2 (germline): MDHEN, SYDVKM. The CDR3 runs to 16 residues. Trimming pared 6 bases from V and 8 bases from J, leaving 25 bases between. The CDR3 DNA is TGTGCCAGCAGCTCCTCAGCCTTCGACAGTAGAATAGGCTACACCTTC. Protein: CASSSSAFDSRIGYTF.

The chain carries TRBV5-1 and TRBJ2-3; 8 nucleotides agree with TRBD2. Trimming took 0 bases from V and 5 from J; bases not matched to a gene: 2. The CDR3 is made up of 14 amino acids. Germline CDR1 is SGHRS and CDR2 is YFSETQ. The CDR3 coding sequence is TGCGCCAGCAGCTTGGAGCGGGGGAGAGATACGCAGTATTTT. This encodes CASSLERGRDTQYF.

This chain links TRBV21-1 with TRBJ2-7; TRBD2 is the table's D call, not checked against the DNA. TRBV21-1 is annotated as a pseudogene. CDR3 length: 17 amino acids. This chain's CDR3 is CASSKEKPLAGAYEQYF. The CDR3 nucleotides read TGTGCCAGCAGCAAAGAAAAACCTCTAGCGGGGGCCTACGAGCAGTACTTC.

The J gene is TRBJ2-7, the V gene TRBV6-2 or TRBV6-3; 10 nucleotides agree with TRBD1. The V gene end was trimmed by 0 bases and the J gene end by 0 bases; junction bases not matched to a gene: 5. CDR1 and CDR2 from the germline V gene are MNHEY and SVGEGT. The CDR3 covers 17 residues. This CDR3 is CASSYSDRGSFSYEQYF. The CDR3 DNA follows: TGTGCCAGCAGTTACTCGGACAGGGGGTCCTTCTCCTACGAGCAGTACTTC.